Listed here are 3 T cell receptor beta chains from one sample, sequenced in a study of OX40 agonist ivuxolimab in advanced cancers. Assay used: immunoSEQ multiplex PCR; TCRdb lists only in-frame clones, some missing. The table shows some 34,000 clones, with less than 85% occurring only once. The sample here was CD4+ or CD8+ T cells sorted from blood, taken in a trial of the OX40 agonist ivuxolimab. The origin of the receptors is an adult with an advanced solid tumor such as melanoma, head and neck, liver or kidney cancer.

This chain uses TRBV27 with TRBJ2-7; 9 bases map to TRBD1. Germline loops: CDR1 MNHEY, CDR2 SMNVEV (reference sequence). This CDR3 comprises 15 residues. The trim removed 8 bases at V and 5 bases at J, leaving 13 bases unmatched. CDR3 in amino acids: CASGWGTGTGDEQYF. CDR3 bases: TGTGCCAGCGGATGGGGGACAGGGACGGGGGACGAGCAGTACTTC.

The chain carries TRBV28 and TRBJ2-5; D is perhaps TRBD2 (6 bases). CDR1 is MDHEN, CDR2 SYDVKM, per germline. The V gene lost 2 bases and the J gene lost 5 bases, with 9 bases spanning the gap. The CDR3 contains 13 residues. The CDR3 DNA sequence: TGTGCCAGCAGTTTAGAGGGGAGGGAGACCCAGTACTTC. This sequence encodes CASSLEGRETQYF.

The CDR3 DNA sequence: TGTGCCAGCAGCTCCTACCCAGGGACTAGCGGGGACGACGAGCAGTACTTC. This encodes CASSSYPGTSGDDEQYF. The chain is built from TRBV11-2 and TRBJ2-7, with 13 bases lining up with TRBD2. The junction had 11 bases not matched to a gene; V was cut back by 4 bases and J by 5 bases. The CDR3 is 17 amino acids. Germline CDR1 and CDR2: SGHAT and FQNNGV.